This passage covers 16 T cell receptor beta chains from one sample sequenced in a study of metastatic and nonmetastatic thyroid tumors (dated by TCRdb to the early 2020s). Before undergoing thyroid surgery, none of the patients had been given any kind of treatment. The library came from PCR. Sequenced using an Illumina HiSeq 4000. TCRdb trimmed the raw reads at Q25, called clones with MiXCR and kept productive beta chains. The sample table lists thousands of clones, 15% to 20% of them with a count of one. The ten largest clones add up to approximately 24% of the sample. The material sequenced was adjacent normal tissue. These receptors all come from a male donor with papillary thyroid cancer or a benign thyroid nodule (not recorded which). Some clones in this sample may be carry-over from other donors' samples.

The rearrangement uses TRBV28 and TRBJ2-1; possibly TRBD1 for D (6 bases). CDR1 is MDHEN, CDR2 SYDVKM, per germline. The length of the CDR3 is 15 residues. V was shortened by 3 bases and J by 4 bases, with 13 bases between the two germline ends. This CDR3 is CASSFRAGVYNEQFF. The CDR3 nucleotides are TGTGCCAGCAGTTTTAGGGCAGGGGTGTACAATGAGCAGTTCTTC.

This clone was picked up a small number of times. The chain couples TRBV19 to TRBJ2-1, with 12 bases identical to TRBD2. CDR3 length equals 16 residues. The germline CDR1 and CDR2 sequences are LNHDA and SQIVND (reference sequence). The J segment lost 4 bases and the V segment lost 0 bases, leaving 1 base of the junction unmatched. The CDR3 DNA reads as TGTGCCAGTAGTATAGAACTAGCGGGGGGATACAATGAGCAGTTCTTC. Its protein product is CASSIELAGGYNEQFF.

The table lists this clone with many counts. The V and J genes are TRBV18 and TRBJ1-1; TRBD1 might be the D (5 bases). CDR3 size: 15 residues. Looked up from germline, CDR1 is KGHSH and CDR2 is LQKENI. V lost 4 bases to trimming and J lost 7 bases, with 19 bases between them. The CDR3 region is CASSLPGRQGDEAFF. CDR3 DNA: TGTGCCAGCTCACTTCCGGGGAGGCAGGGCGATGAAGCTTTCTTT.

In this sample, this clone turned up a few times. The sample holds other DNA sequences that translate to the same CDR3. V and J are TRBV2 and TRBJ2-7, with TRBD1 matching over 9 bases. Germline CDR1 SNHLY, CDR2 FYNNEI. The V segment lost 2 bases and the J segment 7 bases; nucleotides outside the gene matches: 9. The length of the CDR3 is 15 residues. CDR3 nucleotides: TGTGCCAGCAGTGAACGACCACAGGGGGCCGGGGAGCAGTACTTC. Its translation is CASSERPQGAGEQYF.

This clone was picked up many times. The rearrangement uses TRBV6-1 and TRBJ1-5, with 9 bases lining up with TRBD1. Germline V gene sequence: CDR1 MNHNS, CDR2 SASEGT. This CDR3 has 18 amino acids. The trim removed 1 base at V and 0 bases at J, leaving 7 bases unmatched. CDR3 nucleotides: TGTGCCAGCAGTGAAGGGGGGACAGGGTTTTATAGCAATCAGCCCCAGCATTTT. It yields the protein CASSEGGTGFYSNQPQHF.

The chain combines TRBV28 with TRBJ1-2; 9 positions match TRBD1. This CDR3 comprises 16 residues. J was trimmed by 3 bases and V by 6 bases; bases with no gene match: 11. The V gene's germline CDR1 is MDHEN and CDR2 SYDVKM. The CDR3 DNA reads as TGTGCCAGCAGATACAGGGGGCGAAATTACTACTATGGCTACACCTTC. It is translated as CASRYRGRNYYYGYTF.

A few counts support this clone. The V and J genes are TRBV6-1 and TRBJ1-6, with D possibly matching TRBD1 (5 bases). The CDR3 is 15 amino acids. Germline CDR1 and CDR2: MNHNS and SASEGT. The V and J ends lost 0 bases and 12 bases respectively, with 15 bases between them. The CDR3 DNA is TGTGCCAGCAGTGAAGCGCATCAGGGAATGGAACCCCTCCACTTT. This gives the protein CASSEAHQGMEPLHF.

This clone showed up many times. V is TRBV5-1 and J is TRBJ2-5; 16 nucleotides agree with TRBD2. Germline assignment: CDR1 SGHRS and CDR2 YFSETQ. The ends lost 4 bases at V and 4 bases at J; junction bases unmatched: 7. This CDR3 is built from 17 residues. The CDR3 is CASSVGLAGGLGETQYF. CDR3 nucleotides: TGCGCCAGCAGCGTGGGACTAGCGGGAGGGCTGGGAGAGACCCAGTACTTC.

This clone occurred a few times. The genes are TRBV5-1 and TRBJ1-2; 7 positions agree with TRBD1. This CDR3 is built from 13 residues. The V segment lost 4 bases and the J segment 1 base; nucleotides outside the gene matches: 1. Germline-derived CDR1 and CDR2 are SGHRS and YFSETQ. CDR3 DNA: TGCGCCAGCAGCCGGGACAGTAACTATGGCTACACCTTC. Its translation is CASSRDSNYGYTF.

A note on this clone: Sequence at one end of the junction differs from germline and may be a read error. V gene TRBV7-6 combines with J gene TRBJ1-5; 7 bases fit TRBD1. This CDR3 is 19 amino acids long. Germline V lookup: CDR1 SGHVS, CDR2 FNYEAQ. CDR3 amino acids: CASSLSRDSRPLSNQPQHF. For the CDR3, the DNA is TGTGCTAGCAGCTTATCCCGGGACAGCAGACCCCTTAGCAATCAGCCCCAGCATTTT.

This clone is classed as medium-sized. The chain carries TRBV20-1 and TRBJ2-7; D not certain. CDR1 and CDR2 from the germline V gene are DFQATT and SNEGSKA (reference sequence). V lost 3 bases, J lost 3 bases, and 12 bases lay in between. This CDR3 has 13 residues. CDR3 DNA: TGCAGTGCTAGTCGTGGAATTGGCTACGAGCAGTACTTC. Its protein product is CSASRGIGYEQYF.

Note on this clone: A read error is possible here, since a much larger clone lies one base away. The V gene is TRBV6-1, the J gene TRBJ2-7, with D hard to call. Trimming removed 3 bases at V and 3 bases at J, with 9 bases between. Germline values: CDR1 MNHNS, CDR2 SASEGT. The length of the CDR3 is 13 residues. The CDR3 spells CASSDRDIYEQYF. The CDR3 bases are TGTGCCAGCAGTGATCGAGACATCTACGAGCAGTACTTC.

The gene calls are TRBV19 and TRBJ1-5; D not resolved. CDR3 length: 14 amino acids. Trimming took off 2 bases at V and 3 bases at J, with 8 bases between the two ends. Germline V gene sequence: CDR1 LNHDA, CDR2 SQIVND (reference sequence). The CDR3: CASSIPGLNQPQHF. The CDR3 DNA reads as TGTGCCAGTAGTATACCCGGCCTCAATCAGCCCCAGCATTTT. The full variable domain, its missing parts supplied by reference TRBV19 and TRBJ1-5, is DGGITQSPKYLFRKEGQNVTLSCEQNLNHDAMYWYRQDPGQGLRLIYYSQIVNDFQKGDIAEGYSVSREKKESFPLTVTSAQKNPTAFYLCASSIPGLNQPQHFGDGTRLSIL.

In regard to this clone: Sequence at one end of the junction differs from germline and may be a read error. The V and J genes are TRBV7-2 and TRBJ2-2, with D perhaps TRBD1 or TRBD2 (6 bases each). The CDR3 spans 15 residues. CDR1 SGHTA and CDR2 FQGNSA come from the germline V gene. This chain's CDR3 is CASGLGGPGTWELFF. The CDR3 DNA follows: TGTGCCAGCGGCTTAGGGGGGCCTGGAACCTGGGAGCTGTTTTTT.

This clone was seen a handful of times. V and J are TRBV6-1 and TRBJ2-5; tentative D call: TRBD1 (5 bases). With 5 bases removed from V and 5 bases from J, the gap between germline ends came to 12 bases. From germline, CDR1 is MNHNS and CDR2 SASEGT. There are 13 residues in the CDR3. The CDR3 spells CASSKTDIETQYF. As DNA, the CDR3 is TGTGCCAGCAGTAAGACAGACATTGAGACCCAGTACTTC.

This rearrangement joins TRBV7-3 to TRBJ2-7, with TRBD1 matching 8 bases. The germline V gene encodes CDR1 SGHTA and CDR2 FQGTGA. This CDR3 has 13 amino acids. V shed 5 bases, J shed 3 bases, and the junction held 3 bases outside the gene matches. CDR3 bases: TGTGCCAGCAGCCCCGGACAGGGCTACGAGCAGTACTTC. This encodes CASSPGQGYEQYF.